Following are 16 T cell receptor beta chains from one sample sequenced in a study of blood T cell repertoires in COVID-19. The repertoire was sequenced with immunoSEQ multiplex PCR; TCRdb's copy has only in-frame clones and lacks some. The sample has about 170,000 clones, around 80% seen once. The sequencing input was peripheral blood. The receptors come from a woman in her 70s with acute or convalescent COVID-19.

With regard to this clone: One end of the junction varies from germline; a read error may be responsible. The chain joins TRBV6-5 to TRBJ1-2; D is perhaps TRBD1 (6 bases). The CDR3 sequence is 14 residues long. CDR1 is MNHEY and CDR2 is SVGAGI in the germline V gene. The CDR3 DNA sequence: TGTGCCGGCAGTTACTCGAGGTGGGACAAAGGACACACCTTC. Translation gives CAGSYSRWDKGHTF.

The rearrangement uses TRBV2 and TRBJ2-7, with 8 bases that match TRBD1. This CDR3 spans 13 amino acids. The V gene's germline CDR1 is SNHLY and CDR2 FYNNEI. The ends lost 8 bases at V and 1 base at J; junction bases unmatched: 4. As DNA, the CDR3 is TGTGCCAGCTCGGACAGGGTTTCCTACGAGCAGTACTTC. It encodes CASSDRVSYEQYF.

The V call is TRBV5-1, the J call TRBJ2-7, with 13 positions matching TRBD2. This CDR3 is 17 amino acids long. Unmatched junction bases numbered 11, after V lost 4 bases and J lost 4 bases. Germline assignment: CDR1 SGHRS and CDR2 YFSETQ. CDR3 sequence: CASSLGLAGRVQYEQYF. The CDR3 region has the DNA TGCGCCAGCAGCCTGGGACTAGCGGGAAGAGTTCAATACGAGCAGTACTTC.

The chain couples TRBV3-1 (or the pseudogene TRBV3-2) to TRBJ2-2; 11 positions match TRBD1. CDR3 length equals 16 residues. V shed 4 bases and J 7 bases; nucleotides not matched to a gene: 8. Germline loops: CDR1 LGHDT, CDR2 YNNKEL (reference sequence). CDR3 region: CASSRPGQGAVGELFF. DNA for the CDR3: TGTGCCAGCAGCCGGCCCGGACAGGGGGCTGTCGGGGAGCTGTTTTTT.

The CDR3 loop reads CASSIEAPSGSYNEQFF. The CDR3 bases are TGTGCCAGTAGTATCGAGGCCCCTAGCGGATCCTACAATGAGCAGTTCTTC. This chain joins TRBV19 and TRBJ2-1; the match to TRBD2 covers 7 bases. Germline V CDR1 and CDR2: LNHDA, SQIVND (reference sequence). The CDR3 totals 17 residues. J lost 1 base, V lost 3 bases, and 9 bases had no gene match.

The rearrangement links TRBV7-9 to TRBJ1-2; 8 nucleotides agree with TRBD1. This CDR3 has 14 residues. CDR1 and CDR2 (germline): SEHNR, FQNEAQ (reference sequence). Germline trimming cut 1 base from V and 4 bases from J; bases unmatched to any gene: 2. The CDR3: CASSLETGGYGYTF. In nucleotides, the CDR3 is TGTGCCAGCAGCTTAGAAACAGGGGGCTATGGCTACACCTTC.

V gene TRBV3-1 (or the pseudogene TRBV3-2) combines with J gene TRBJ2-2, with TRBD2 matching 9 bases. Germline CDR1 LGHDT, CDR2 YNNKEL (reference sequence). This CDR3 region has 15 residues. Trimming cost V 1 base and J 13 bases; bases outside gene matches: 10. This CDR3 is CASSQAIAGDLGLFF. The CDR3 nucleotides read TGTGCCAGCAGCCAAGCCATAGCGGGAGACTTGGGGCTGTTTTTT.

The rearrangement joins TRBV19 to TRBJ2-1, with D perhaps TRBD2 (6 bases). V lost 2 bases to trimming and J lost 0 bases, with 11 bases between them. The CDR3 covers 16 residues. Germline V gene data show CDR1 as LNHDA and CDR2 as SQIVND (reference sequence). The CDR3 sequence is CASSITRGSSYNEQFF. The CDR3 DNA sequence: TGTGCCAGTAGTATAACTCGGGGGAGCTCCTACAATGAGCAGTTCTTC.

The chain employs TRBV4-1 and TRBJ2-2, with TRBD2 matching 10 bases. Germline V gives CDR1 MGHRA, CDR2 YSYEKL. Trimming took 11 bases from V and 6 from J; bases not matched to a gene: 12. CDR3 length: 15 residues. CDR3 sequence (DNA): TGCGCCCGCTCCAGCGGGGGGGAGGGATCCGGGGAGCTGTTTTTT. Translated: CARSSGGEGSGELFF.

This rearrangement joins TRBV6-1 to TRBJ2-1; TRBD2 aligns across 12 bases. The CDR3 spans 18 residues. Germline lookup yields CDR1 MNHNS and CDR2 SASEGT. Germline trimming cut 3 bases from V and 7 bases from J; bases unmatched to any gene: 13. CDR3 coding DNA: TGTGCCAGCAGTGATTTCTATGGCGGACTAGCGGGAATTAATGAGCAGTTCTTC. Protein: CASSDFYGGLAGINEQFF.

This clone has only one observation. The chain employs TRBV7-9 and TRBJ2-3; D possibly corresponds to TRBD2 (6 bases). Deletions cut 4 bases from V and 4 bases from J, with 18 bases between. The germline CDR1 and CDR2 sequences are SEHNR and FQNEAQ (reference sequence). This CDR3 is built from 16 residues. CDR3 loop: CASSSSGTWLADTQYF. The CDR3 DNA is TGTGCCAGCAGCTCCTCCGGGACTTGGTTAGCAGATACGCAGTATTTT.

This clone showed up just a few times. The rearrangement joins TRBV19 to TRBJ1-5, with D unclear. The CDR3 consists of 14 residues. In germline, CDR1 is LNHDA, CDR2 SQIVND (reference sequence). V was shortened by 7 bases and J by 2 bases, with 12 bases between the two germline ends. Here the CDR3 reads CASKTQVGNQPQHF. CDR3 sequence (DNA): TGTGCCAGTAAGACACAAGTCGGCAATCAGCCCCAGCATTTT. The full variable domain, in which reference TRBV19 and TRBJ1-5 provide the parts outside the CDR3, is DGGITQSPKYLFRKEGQNVTLSCEQNLNHDAMYWYRQDPGQGLRLIYYSQIVNDFQKGDIAEGYSVSREKKESFPLTVTSAQKNPTAFYLCASKTQVGNQPQHFGDGTRLSIL.

CDR3 amino acids: CASSDYQGSGELFF. In DNA form, the CDR3 reads TGCGCCAGCAGCGACTATCAGGGGTCCGGGGAGCTGTTTTTT. The V call is TRBV5-1, the J call TRBJ2-2; possible D gene TRBD1, 6 bases. Trimming pared 4 bases from V and 6 bases from J, leaving 13 bases between. Germline V gives CDR1 SGHRS, CDR2 YFSETQ. This CDR3 is 14 amino acids long.

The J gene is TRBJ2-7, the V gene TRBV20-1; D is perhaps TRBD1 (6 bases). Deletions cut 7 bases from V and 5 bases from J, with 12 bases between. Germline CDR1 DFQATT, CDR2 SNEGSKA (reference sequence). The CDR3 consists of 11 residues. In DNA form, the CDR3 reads TGCAGTGTCGGACAGCTTAACGAGCAGTACTTC. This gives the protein CSVGQLNEQYF.

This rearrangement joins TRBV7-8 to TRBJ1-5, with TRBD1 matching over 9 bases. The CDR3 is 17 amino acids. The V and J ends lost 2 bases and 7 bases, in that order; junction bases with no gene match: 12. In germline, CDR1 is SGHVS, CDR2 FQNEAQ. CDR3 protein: CASSLSEDRGRGQPQHF. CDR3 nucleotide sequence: TGTGCCAGCAGCTTAAGCGAGGACAGGGGTCGTGGGCAGCCCCAGCATTTT.

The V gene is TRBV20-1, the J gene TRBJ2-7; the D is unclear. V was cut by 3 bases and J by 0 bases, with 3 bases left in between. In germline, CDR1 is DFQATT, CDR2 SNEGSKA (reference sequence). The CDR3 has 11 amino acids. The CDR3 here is CSASYSYEQYF. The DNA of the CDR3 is TGCAGTGCTAGCTACTCCTACGAGCAGTACTTC.